This T cell receptor beta chain was identified during a study of cytomegalovirus exposure and HLA in healthy donors. Data came from immunoSEQ multiplex PCR; TCRdb stores just in-frame clones and leaves some out. The table records some 120,000 clones, around nine tenths of them present only once. Overall study results and limits: The study labeled 150 to 200 TCR beta chains cytomegalovirus-associated.

To note about this clone: Its antigen is still unknown.

Germline loops: CDR1 MNHEY, CDR2 SVGAGI. J was trimmed by 2 bases and V by 5 bases; bases with no gene match: 5. The CDR3 has 15 amino acids. The sample taken for sequencing was PBMCs. The receptor comes from a man in his thirties or forties in good health and CMV-seronegative. The J gene is TRBJ1-5, the V gene TRBV6-5; TRBD1 matches at 8 bases. The CDR3 nucleotides read TGTGCCAGCAGTAGGACAGGGATGGGCAATCAGCCCCAGCATTTT. Protein: CASSRTGMGNQPQHF.